This T cell receptor beta chain is from a study of blood T cells in healthy people across ages. The CDR3 loop spans 13 amino acids. The V end was cut by 3 bases, the J end by 3 bases, with 9 bases between. CDR1 and CDR2 from the germline V gene are SEHNR and FQNEAQ (reference sequence). Primed by a sample-barcoded 5' primer and a J-beta primer mix, a second PCR proceeded for about 7 to 12 cycles. Researchers report that each sample yielded at least 2.5 million CDR3-containing paired-end reads. One entry per CDR3 protein, called by TCRdb with MiXCR from the 5' RACE reads. The repertoire holds approximately 900,000 distinct CDR3 sequences, with approximately 49% as singletons.

The sequence derives from a man aged 25 to 40 in good health. The V and J genes are TRBV7-9 and TRBJ2-7; D not certain. The sample comprised blood. Here the CDR3 DNA reads TGTGCCAGCAGCTTCCCTTCGGGCTACGAGCAGTACTTC. This codes for CASSFPSGYEQYF.